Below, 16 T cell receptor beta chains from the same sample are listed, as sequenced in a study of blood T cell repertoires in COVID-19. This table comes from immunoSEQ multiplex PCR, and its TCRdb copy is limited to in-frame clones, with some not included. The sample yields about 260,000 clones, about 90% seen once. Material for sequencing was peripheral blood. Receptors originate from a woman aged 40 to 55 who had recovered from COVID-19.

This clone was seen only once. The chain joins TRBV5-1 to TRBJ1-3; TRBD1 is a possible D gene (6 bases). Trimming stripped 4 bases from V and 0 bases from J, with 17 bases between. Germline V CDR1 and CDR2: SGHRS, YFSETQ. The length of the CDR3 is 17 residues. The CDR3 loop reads CASSPGAGATSGNTIYF. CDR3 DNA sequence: TGCGCCAGCAGCCCAGGGGCAGGGGCCACCTCTGGAAACACCATATATTTT. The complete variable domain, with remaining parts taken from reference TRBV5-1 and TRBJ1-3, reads KAGVTQTPRYLIKTRGQQVTLSCSPISGHRSVSWYQQTPGQGLQFLFEYFSETQRNKGNFPGRFSGRQFSNSRSEMNVSTLELGDSALYLCASSPGAGATSGNTIYFGEGSWLTVV.

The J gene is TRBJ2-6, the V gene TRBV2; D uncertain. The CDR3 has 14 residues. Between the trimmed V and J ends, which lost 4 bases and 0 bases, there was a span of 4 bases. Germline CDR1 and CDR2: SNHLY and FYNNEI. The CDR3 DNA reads TGTGCCAGCAGTGTCGTCTCTGGGGCCAACGTCCTGACTTTC. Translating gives CASSVVSGANVLTF.

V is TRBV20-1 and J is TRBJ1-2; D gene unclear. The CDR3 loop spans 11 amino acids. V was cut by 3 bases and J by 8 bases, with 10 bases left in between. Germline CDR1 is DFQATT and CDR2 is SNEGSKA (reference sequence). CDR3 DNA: TGCAGTGCTAGGGATATGGGCGGCTACACCTTC. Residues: CSARDMGGYTF.

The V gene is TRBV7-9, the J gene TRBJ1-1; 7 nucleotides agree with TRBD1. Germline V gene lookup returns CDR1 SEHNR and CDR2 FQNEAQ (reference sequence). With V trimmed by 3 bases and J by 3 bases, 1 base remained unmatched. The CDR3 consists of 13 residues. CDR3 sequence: CASSLTGHTEAFF. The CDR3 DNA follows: TGTGCCAGCAGCTTGACAGGGCACACTGAAGCTTTCTTT. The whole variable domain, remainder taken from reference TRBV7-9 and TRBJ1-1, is DTGVSQNPRHKITKRGQNVTFRCDPISEHNRLYWYRQTLGQGPEFLTYFQNEAQLEKSRLLSDRFSAERPKGSFSTLEIQRTEQGDSAMYLCASSLTGHTEAFFGQGTRLTVV.

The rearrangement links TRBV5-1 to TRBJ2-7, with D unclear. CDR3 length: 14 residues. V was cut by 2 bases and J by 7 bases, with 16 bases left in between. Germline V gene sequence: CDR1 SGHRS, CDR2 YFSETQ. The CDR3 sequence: CASSLLSVLEEQYF. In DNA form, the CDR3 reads TGCGCCAGCAGCTTACTGTCCGTTTTAGAGGAGCAGTACTTC.

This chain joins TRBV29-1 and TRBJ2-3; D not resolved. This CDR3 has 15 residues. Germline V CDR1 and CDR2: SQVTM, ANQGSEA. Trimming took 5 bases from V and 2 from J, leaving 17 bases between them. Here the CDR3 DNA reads TGCAGCGTTTCTTCTTACCAGACAATCACAGATACGCAGTATTTT. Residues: CSVSSYQTITDTQYF.

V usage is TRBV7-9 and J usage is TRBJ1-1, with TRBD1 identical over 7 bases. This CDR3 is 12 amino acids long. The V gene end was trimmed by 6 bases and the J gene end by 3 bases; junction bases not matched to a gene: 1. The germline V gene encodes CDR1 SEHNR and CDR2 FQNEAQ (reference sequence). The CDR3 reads CASRQGYTEAFF. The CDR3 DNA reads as TGTGCCAGCAGACAGGGGTACACTGAAGCTTTCTTT.

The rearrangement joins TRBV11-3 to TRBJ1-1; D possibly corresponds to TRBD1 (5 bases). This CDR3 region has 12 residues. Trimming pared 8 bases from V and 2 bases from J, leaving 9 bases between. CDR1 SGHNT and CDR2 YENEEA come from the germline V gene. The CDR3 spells CASQGYNTEAFF. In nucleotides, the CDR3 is TGTGCCAGCCAGGGTTATAACACTGAAGCTTTCTTT.

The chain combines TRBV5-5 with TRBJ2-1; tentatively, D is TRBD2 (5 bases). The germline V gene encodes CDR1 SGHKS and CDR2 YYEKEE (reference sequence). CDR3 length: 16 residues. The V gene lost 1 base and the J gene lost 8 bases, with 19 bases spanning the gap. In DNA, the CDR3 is TGTGCCAGCAGCTTGATTCCCGCGGGCAGAAACGATGAGCAGTTCTTC. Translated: CASSLIPAGRNDEQFF. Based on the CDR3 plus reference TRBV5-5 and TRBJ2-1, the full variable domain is DAGVTQSPTHLIKTRGQQVTLRCSPISGHKSVSWYQQVLGQGPQFIFQYYEKEERGRGNFPDRFSARQFPNYSSELNVNALLLGDSALYLCASSLIPAGRNDEQFFGPGTRLTVL.

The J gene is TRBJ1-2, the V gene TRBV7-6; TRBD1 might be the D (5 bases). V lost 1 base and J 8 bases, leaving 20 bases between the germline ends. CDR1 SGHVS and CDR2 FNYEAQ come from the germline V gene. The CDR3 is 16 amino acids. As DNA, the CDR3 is TGTGCCAGCAGCTTAGACCCCCGGCGGGGGGTGGGAGGCTACACCTTC. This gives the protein CASSLDPRRGVGGYTF.

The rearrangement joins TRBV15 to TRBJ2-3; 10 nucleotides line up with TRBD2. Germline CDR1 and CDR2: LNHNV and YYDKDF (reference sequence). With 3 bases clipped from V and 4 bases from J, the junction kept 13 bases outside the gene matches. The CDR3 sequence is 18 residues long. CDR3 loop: CATSRRLRTSGEADTQYF. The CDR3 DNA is TGTGCCACCAGCAGGAGACTGAGGACTAGCGGAGAAGCAGATACGCAGTATTTT.

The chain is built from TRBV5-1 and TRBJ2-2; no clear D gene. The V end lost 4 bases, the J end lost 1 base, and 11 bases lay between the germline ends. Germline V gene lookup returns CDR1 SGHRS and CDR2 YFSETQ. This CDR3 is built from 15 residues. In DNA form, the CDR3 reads TGCGCCAGCAGCCCCTATTCCGAGAACACCGGGGAGCTGTTTTTT. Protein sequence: CASSPYSENTGELFF.

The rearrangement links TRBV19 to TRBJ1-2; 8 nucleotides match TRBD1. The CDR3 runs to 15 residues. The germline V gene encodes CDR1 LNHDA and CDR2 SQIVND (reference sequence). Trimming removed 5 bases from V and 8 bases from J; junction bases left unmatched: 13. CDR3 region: CASSARPDRVEGYTF. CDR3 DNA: TGTGCCAGTAGTGCCCGCCCGGACAGGGTGGAGGGCTACACCTTC.

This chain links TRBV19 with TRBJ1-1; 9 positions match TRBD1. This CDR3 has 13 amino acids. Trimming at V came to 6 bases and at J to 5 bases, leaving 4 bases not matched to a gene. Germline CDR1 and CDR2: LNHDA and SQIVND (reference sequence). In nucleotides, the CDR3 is TGTGCCAGTAGACGGGACAGGGAAACTGAAGCTTTCTTT. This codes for CASRRDRETEAFF.

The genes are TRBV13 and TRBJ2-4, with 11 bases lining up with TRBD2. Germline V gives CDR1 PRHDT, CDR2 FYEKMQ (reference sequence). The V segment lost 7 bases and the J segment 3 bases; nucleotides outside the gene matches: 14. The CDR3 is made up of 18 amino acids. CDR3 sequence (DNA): TGTGCCAGCAAAATACGGGTAGCGGGGGGGCCGGACAAAAACATTCAGTACTTC. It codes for CASKIRVAGGPDKNIQYF.

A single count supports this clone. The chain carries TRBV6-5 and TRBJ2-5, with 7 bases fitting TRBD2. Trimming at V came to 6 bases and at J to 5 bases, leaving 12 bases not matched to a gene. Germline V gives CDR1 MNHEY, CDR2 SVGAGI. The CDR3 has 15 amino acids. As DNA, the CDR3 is TGTGCCAGCAGGTTAAGTAGCGGGCGGGCGGAGACCCAGTACTTC. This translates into CASRLSSGRAETQYF.